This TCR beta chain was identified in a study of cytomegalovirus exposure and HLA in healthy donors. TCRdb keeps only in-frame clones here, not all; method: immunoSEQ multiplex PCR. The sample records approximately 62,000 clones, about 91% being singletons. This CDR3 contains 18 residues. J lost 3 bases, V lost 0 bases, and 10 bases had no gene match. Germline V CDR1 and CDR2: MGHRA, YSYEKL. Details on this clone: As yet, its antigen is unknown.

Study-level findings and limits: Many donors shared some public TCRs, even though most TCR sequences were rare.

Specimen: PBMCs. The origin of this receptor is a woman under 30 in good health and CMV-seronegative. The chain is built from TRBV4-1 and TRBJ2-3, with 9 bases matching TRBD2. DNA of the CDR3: TGCGCCAGCAGCCAAGAACCCCCCCCTAGCGGGGTAACAGATACGCAGTATTTT. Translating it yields CASSQEPPPSGVTDTQYF.